The 11 T cell receptor beta chains reported below all come from one sample, sequenced in a study of blood T cells in healthy people across ages. Primed by a sample-barcoded 5' primer and a J-beta primer mix, a second PCR proceeded for roughly 6 to 12 cycles. TCRdb re-called the 5' RACE reads through MiXCR, storing one row per CDR3 protein. The sample holds around 1.5 million distinct CDR3 sequences, approximately 40% seen once. Sequenced material: blood. All receptors derive from a woman aged 18 to 35 in good health.

Here the CDR3 reads CASSPSSGSGAYGELFF. DNA of the CDR3: TGCGCCAGCAGCCCGTCTAGCGGGAGTGGGGCGTACGGGGAGCTGTTTTTT. The V and J genes are TRBV5-1 and TRBJ2-2; TRBD2 aligns across 10 bases. In germline, CDR1 is SGHRS, CDR2 YFSETQ. Germline trimming cut 4 bases from V and 7 bases from J; bases unmatched to any gene: 13. This CDR3 has 17 amino acids.

This clonotype was observed a few times. V is TRBV12-3 or TRBV12-4 and J is TRBJ1-5, with 7 bases aligning to TRBD1. The junction had 7 bases not matched to a gene; V was cut back by 2 bases and J by 3 bases. The CDR3 sequence is 16 residues long. The CDR3 region is CASSLSGQISNQPQHF. CDR3 nucleotides: TGTGCCAGCAGTTTATCGGGACAGATATCCAATCAGCCCCAGCATTTT.

The rearrangement uses TRBV10-3 and TRBJ2-2; TRBD2 matches 9 bases. Trimming cost V 7 bases and J 0 bases; bases outside gene matches: 6. Germline CDR1 reads ENHRY; CDR2 reads SYGVKD. The CDR3 contains 16 residues. The chain's CDR3 is CAITSAGGTNTGELFF. The CDR3 DNA reads TGTGCCATCACCAGCGCGGGGGGGACGAACACCGGGGAGCTGTTTTTT.

As for this clonotype: A read error may produce the germline difference seen at one junction end. V usage is TRBV7-2 and J usage is TRBJ1-5; D not certain. Germline loops: CDR1 SGHTA, CDR2 FQGNSA. This CDR3 has 14 residues. The CDR3 sequence: CASSFSDGYQPQHF. CDR3 DNA sequence: TGCGCCAGCAGCTTCAGTGACGGGTATCAGCCCCAGCATTTT. Filled out from reference TRBV7-2 and TRBJ1-5, the complete variable domain reads GAGVSQSPSNKVTEKGKDVELRCDPISGHTALYWYRQSLGQGLEFLIYFQGNSAPDKSGLPSDRFSAERTGGSVSTLTIQRTQQEDSAVYLCASSFSDGYQPQHFGDGTRLSIL.

V is TRBV3-1 and J is TRBJ2-7; TRBD2 aligns across 7 bases. The length of the CDR3 is 16 residues. Germline assignment: CDR1 LGHDT and CDR2 YNNKEL (reference sequence). V gave up 0 bases and J gave up 0 bases; unmatched junction bases: 5. The CDR3 loop reads CASSQDPGGSSYEQYF. DNA of the CDR3: TGTGCCAGCAGCCAAGATCCTGGCGGGAGCTCCTACGAGCAGTACTTC.

This chain joins TRBV6-2 or TRBV6-3 and TRBJ2-2; D gene ambiguous. The CDR3 consists of 13 residues. Trimming removed 10 bases from V and 4 bases from J, with 13 bases in between. Germline V gene sequence: CDR1 MNHEY, CDR2 SVGEGT. The CDR3 is CATSPSTTGELFF. The CDR3 DNA is TGTGCCACCAGCCCTTCAACCACCGGGGAGCTGTTTTTT.

This clonotype showed up just a few times. The rearrangement uses TRBV7-6 and TRBJ2-7; D remains ambiguous. Germline V gene lookup returns CDR1 SGHVS and CDR2 FNYEAQ. The ends were cut back, 1 base at V and 2 bases at J, with 12 bases in the middle. The CDR3 is 15 residues long. The DNA of the CDR3 is TGTGCCAGCAGCTTAGAAGCTTCACCACCCTACGAGCAGTACTTC. This translates into CASSLEASPPYEQYF.

This clonotype turned up a few times. The chain combines TRBV7-3 with TRBJ2-3; no clear D. V lost 5 bases and J lost 5, with 11 bases in between. The CDR3 runs 13 residues. Germline CDR1 SGHTA, CDR2 FQGTGA. Written as DNA, the CDR3 is TGTGCCAGCAGCCCGCGGATTCGAGATACGCAGTATTTT. Encoded protein: CASSPRIRDTQYF.

The rearrangement links TRBV12-3 or TRBV12-4 to TRBJ2-5; 13 nucleotides align to TRBD2. V was pared by 6 bases and J by 2 bases, with 6 bases of the junction left unmatched. The CDR3 is 16 residues long. The DNA of the CDR3 is TGTGCCAGCAGACAACTAGCGGGGGGGGAGCAAGAGACCCAGTACTTC. Its protein is CASRQLAGGEQETQYF.

The CDR3 region has the DNA TGCAGTGCCACCGGGACCGAGATAGTCAAAAACATTCAGTACTTC. This encodes CSATGTEIVKNIQYF. The J gene is TRBJ2-4, the V gene TRBV20-1, with D perhaps matching TRBD1 or TRBD2 (5 bases each). In germline, CDR1 is DFQATT, CDR2 SNEGSKA (reference sequence). Trimming took off 6 bases at V and 3 bases at J, with 18 bases between the two ends. The CDR3 extends over 15 amino acids.

The chain recombines TRBV27 with TRBJ2-3; weak D call: TRBD1 (5 bases). Germline V gene lookup returns CDR1 MNHEY and CDR2 SMNVEV (reference sequence). The V gene lost 2 bases and the J gene lost 0 bases, with 12 bases spanning the gap. The CDR3 has 16 amino acids. The CDR3 loop is CASSLRRAPSTDTQYF. The CDR3 nucleotides are TGTGCCAGCAGTTTACGCAGGGCTCCTAGCACAGATACGCAGTATTTT.